The rows below give T cell receptor beta chains drawn from one sample of a study of blood T cell repertoires in COVID-19. TCRdb keeps only in-frame clones here, not all; method: immunoSEQ multiplex PCR. The profile shows 350,000 or so clones, roughly nine tenths of them singletons. Sequenced sample: peripheral blood. These receptors were obtained from a woman aged 60-75 years with COVID-19, enrolled during active disease. CDR3s leave out the opening cysteine and the closing phenylalanine or tryptophan. D genes are given only for firm matches. Not every row has a clone size; where given, it reads once, few, many or a size class.

j_call v_call d_call clone_size cdr3_aa
TRBJ2-3 TRBV7-9 TRBD1 . ASIQSTGASTDTQY
TRBJ1-2 TRBV6-6 TRBD1 few ASSYGTGGYGYT
TRBJ2-7 TRBV7-8 TRBD1 once ASSSLGTAYEQY
TRBJ1-2 TRBV6-5 . . ASNLQGGNYGYT
TRBJ2-6 TRBV4-1 . once ASSDRPGALGANVLT
TRBJ1-5 TRBV5-6 . . ASSLGQVHQPQH
TRBJ1-3 TRBV3-1/TRBV3-2 . few ASSLDSSGNTIY
TRBJ1-6 TRBV4-1 TRBD1 . ASSQERQGGNSPLH
TRBJ2-3 TRBV28 TRBD1 . ASSPTGAYTDTQY
TRBJ1-6 TRBV11-2 . . ASIGRGGH
TRBJ2-3 TRBV3-1/TRBV3-2 . . ASSRAHTDTQY
TRBJ2-7 TRBV14 . . ASSTASGMGEQY
TRBJ1-1 TRBV6-6 . . ASSRTYPEAF
TRBJ2-7 TRBV7-3 TRBD1 few ASSSGQAGEQY
TRBJ1-1 TRBV19 . . ASSIQQYTEAF
TRBJ2-5 TRBV19 TRBD2 . ASSDTSGVKETQY
TRBJ2-5 TRBV5-1 . . ASSGGGAGETQY
TRBJ1-2 TRBV5-1 . . ASSSGQGLNYGYT
TRBJ1-5 TRBV18 TRBD1 . ASSPLGTGIQPQH
TRBJ1-2 TRBV4-1 TRBD1 . ASSQDHRGLSYGYT
TRBJ2-2 TRBV6-6 TRBD2 . ASSYSGGGARGELF
TRBJ1-3 TRBV7-8 . once ASSLQALSGNTIY
TRBJ1-5 TRBV10-2 . few ASSESGANQPQH
TRBJ2-3 TRBV18 . . ASSQRETDTQY
TRBJ1-4 TRBV5-1 TRBD1 . ASSWGDRGHEKLF
TRBJ1-2 TRBV2 . . ASSVSYSSDGYT
TRBJ1-5 TRBV27 TRBD1 . ASRGQNNQPQH
TRBJ1-1 TRBV28 TRBD1 . ASSSTTGWNTEAF
TRBJ2-3 TRBV6-6 TRBD2 . ASSPPRLAGRADTQY
TRBJ1-2 TRBV30 TRBD1 . AWSGTGANYGYT
TRBJ2-5 TRBV5-1 . . ASSLWGRADQETQY
TRBJ1-2 TRBV10-3 . . AISEKSLLGHEQESGGYT
TRBJ1-5 TRBV28 TRBD1 . ASSPGTGGQPQH
TRBJ1-5 TRBV15 TRBD1 . ATSFTWDRATEPQH
TRBJ2-2 TRBV6-5 TRBD1 few ATRTGGTGELF
TRBJ1-5 TRBV6-5 TRBD1 . ASSTDRVQPQH
TRBJ1-1 TRBV6-6 . . ASSYERPNTEAF
TRBJ2-5 TRBV6-6 TRBD2 once ASSYGRGIAVETQY
TRBJ1-4 TRBV18 . . ASSPMGAATNEKLF
TRBJ1-1 TRBV19 . . ASSIEQGAEAF
TRBJ1-5 TRBV28 TRBD1 once ASRGGQGNQPQH
TRBJ2-1 TRBV27 . . ASQWGVRYNEQF
TRBJ2-5 TRBV7-9 TRBD1 . ASTPPMGQLFQETQY
TRBJ2-5 TRBV18 . . ASSPPNGGTQY
TRBJ2-5 TRBV27 . once ASSMLRDSGSQY
TRBJ2-5 TRBV9 . . ASSLQGKETQY
TRBJ2-1 TRBV9 TRBD2 . ASSPRSLAGAYNEQF
TRBJ1-5 TRBV7-9 . . ASSFTGYSQPQH
TRBJ1-2 TRBV5-1 TRBD1 few ASSGTGVYGYT
TRBJ1-5 TRBV4-1 TRBD1 once ASSPWTGRNQPQH
TRBJ1-2 TRBV7-9 TRBD1 . ASSYGQGAGGYT
TRBJ2-7 TRBV11-2 . . ASGQGPSYEQY
TRBJ2-1 TRBV3-1/TRBV3-2 . . ASSQVSEQF
TRBJ2-5 TRBV24-1 TRBD2 . ATSAGGQETQY
TRBJ1-1 TRBV3-1/TRBV3-2 TRBD1 once ASSPIGASTGARTEAF